This T cell receptor beta chain was profiled in a study of shared clonotypes between healthy human individuals. Findings and limits, study-wide: Rarefaction indicated that sorted-subset sequencing remained incomplete although depth was large.

Between the trimmed V and J ends, which lost 6 bases and 7 bases, there was a span of 13 bases. The CDR3 loop spans 13 amino acids. The germline V gene has CDR1 SNHLY and CDR2 FYNNEI. When replicate PCRs were run on sorted subsets, they used 200 ng DNA, about 30,000 T cell genomes. Measured with immunoSEQ multiplex PCR; TCRdb has only the in-frame clones, and not every one. This table has roughly 1.4 million clones, roughly 98.5% appearing once. As regards this clone: Its antigen is unidentified.

The V and J genes are TRBV2 and TRBJ2-1; D might be TRBD1 (7 bases). The sequenced material came from naive CD4+ T cells sorted from blood. Described subset: CD45RA+ positively selected. This sequence was found in a man younger than 40 in good health. This CDR3 reads CASSHQGGNEQFF. The DNA of the CDR3 is TGTGCCAGCAGCCACCAGGGGGGAAATGAGCAGTTCTTC.